The 18 T cell receptor beta chains reported below all come from one sample, sequenced in a study of Ad26.COV2.S vaccination and SARS-CoV-2 variants. Libraries were prepared by immunoSEQ multiplex PCR; TCRdb keeps only in-frame clonotypes and omits some of them. This table holds about 370,000 clones, approximately 90% found once. The treatment: roughly 18 received Ad26.COV2.S at low or high dose, single or two shots; 5 received placebo; per-sample allocation not given. The samples were gathered on day 63 after the first injection of vaccine or placebo. Sequences were derived from peripheral blood, sampled in a trial of Ad26.COV2.S vaccine versus placebo. The receptors shown here come from a person between 18 and 65 years old who received the Ad26.COV2.S COVID-19 vaccine or a placebo.

This clone was observed a handful of times. This chain connects TRBV7-2 to TRBJ1-3; a possible D gene is TRBD1 (5 bases). This CDR3 contains 14 residues. Trimming left V 6 bases short and J 4 bases short, with 13 bases between. The germline V gene encodes CDR1 SGHTA and CDR2 FQGNSA. The CDR3 sequence: CASRPQVSGNTIYF. The CDR3 DNA sequence: TGTGCCAGCAGGCCACAGGTTTCAGGAAACACCATATATTTT.

Only one count was recorded for this clone. The rearrangement joins TRBV5-4 to TRBJ2-7; 9 bases match TRBD1. CDR1 and CDR2 from the germline V gene are SGHNT and YYREEE (reference sequence). The CDR3 loop spans 14 amino acids. V lost 4 bases to trimming and J lost 6 bases; unmatched junction nucleotides: 8. CDR3 DNA sequence: TGTGCCAGCAGCCGCGGACAGGGGCAAGTCGAGCAGTACTTC. Protein product: CASSRGQGQVEQYF.

The table lists this clone with a few counts. Other DNA sequences in the sample encode the same CDR3. V gene TRBV7-9 combines with J gene TRBJ2-7; a possible D gene is TRBD2 (5 bases). The CDR3 runs 13 residues. Trimming cost V 1 base and J 2 bases, with 6 bases left between them. Germline V CDR1 and CDR2: SEHNR, FQNEAQ (reference sequence). CDR3 sequence (DNA): TGTGCCAGCAGCTTAGGAGGGCCCTACGAGCAGTACTTC. It is translated as CASSLGGPYEQYF.

The rearrangement links TRBV11-2 to TRBJ2-7; 9 bases are a match to TRBD2. J lost 2 bases, V lost 1 base, and 3 bases had no gene match. The CDR3 is 15 amino acids. Per germline, CDR1 SGHAT and CDR2 FQNNGV. Here the CDR3 DNA reads TGTGCCAGCAGCTTAGTACTAGCGGGTACCTACGAGCAGTACTTC. It translates to CASSLVLAGTYEQYF.

This clone was counted once. This chain uses TRBV7-9 with TRBJ1-2; tentative D call: TRBD1 (5 bases). With 5 bases removed from V and 4 bases from J, the gap between germline ends came to 17 bases. This CDR3 is built from 15 residues. Germline CDR1 and CDR2: SEHNR and FQNEAQ (reference sequence). CDR3 in amino acids: CASSMGGGRPYGYTF. CDR3 coding DNA: TGTGCCAGCAGCATGGGGGGTGGCCGCCCCTATGGCTACACCTTC.

The sample holds one count of this clone. The chain is built from TRBV9 and TRBJ2-1; D tentatively reads TRBD1 or TRBD2 (5 bases each). The V and J ends lost 1 base and 6 bases respectively, with 14 bases between them. CDR3 size: 15 residues. The germline gives CDR1 SGDLS, CDR2 YYNGEE. The CDR3 nucleotides read TGTGCCAGCAGCGTATCCGGGGCTATAGTCAATGAGCAGTTCTTC. Its translation is CASSVSGAIVNEQFF.

V is TRBV7-2 and J is TRBJ2-3, with a weak D call TRBD2 (5 bases). V was shortened by 5 bases and J by 4 bases, with 16 bases between the two germline ends. Germline loops: CDR1 SGHTA, CDR2 FQGNSA. The CDR3 is 15 residues long. The CDR3 protein is CASSRPSISADTQYF. CDR3 nucleotides: TGTGCCAGCAGCCGCCCTAGCATTTCGGCAGATACGCAGTATTTT. The whole variable domain, remainder taken from reference TRBV7-2 and TRBJ2-3, is GAGVSQSPSNKVTEKGKDVELRCDPISGHTALYWYRQSLGQGLEFLIYFQGNSAPDKSGLPSDRFSAERTGGSVSTLTIQRTQQEDSAVYLCASSRPSISADTQYFGPGTRLTVL.

This clone showed up just once. This chain uses TRBV30 with TRBJ2-3; TRBD2 aligns across 9 bases. CDR3 size: 15 residues. Germline CDR1 is GTSNPN and CDR2 is SVGIG (reference sequence). V was clipped by 2 bases and J by 4 bases; unmatched bases: 7. The CDR3 loop reads CAWSPGLASADTQYF. CDR3 nucleotide sequence: TGTGCCTGGAGTCCAGGACTAGCGAGCGCAGATACGCAGTATTTT.

This clone was counted once. The rearrangement links TRBV6-5 to TRBJ2-5, with D perhaps TRBD1 (6 bases). CDR1 is MNHEY, CDR2 SVGAGI, per germline. CDR3 length: 13 residues. The V end lost 6 bases, the J end lost 2 bases, and 10 bases lay between the germline ends. The CDR3 region is CASRKGGQETQYF. The DNA for the CDR3 is TGTGCCAGCAGAAAAGGGGGACAAGAGACCCAGTACTTC.

The count of this clone is one. V gene TRBV10-1 combines with J gene TRBJ1-1; 8 bases agree with TRBD1. This CDR3 has 13 amino acids. Germline lookup yields CDR1 WNHNN and CDR2 SYGVQD (reference sequence). V trimming: 6 bases; J trimming: 5 bases; junction bases outside the gene matches: 5. The CDR3 nucleotides read TGCGCCAGCAGGGAACAGGGGGGAACTGAAGCTTTCTTT. Translated: CASREQGGTEAFF.

This chain joins TRBV5-1 and TRBJ1-1; no reliable D call. Deletions cut 2 bases from V and 0 bases from J, with 8 bases between. The CDR3 runs to 14 residues. Germline CDR1 SGHRS, CDR2 YFSETQ. CDR3 sequence reads: CASSFTGMNTEAFF. CDR3 sequence (DNA): TGCGCCAGCAGCTTCACCGGGATGAACACTGAAGCTTTCTTT. The whole variable domain, remainder taken from reference TRBV5-1 and TRBJ1-1, is KAGVTQTPRYLIKTRGQQVTLSCSPISGHRSVSWYQQTPGQGLQFLFEYFSETQRNKGNFPGRFSGRQFSNSRSEMNVSTLELGDSALYLCASSFTGMNTEAFFGQGTRLTVV.

The DNA of the CDR3 is TGTGCCAGCAGCTTTGGGACTGCGTATGGGACAGATACGCAGTATTTT. The encoded protein is CASSFGTAYGTDTQYF. This rearrangement joins TRBV11-3 to TRBJ2-3, with D tentatively TRBD2 (6 bases). The V gene lost 3 bases and the J gene lost 3 bases, with 16 bases spanning the gap. The germline V gene encodes CDR1 SGHNT and CDR2 YENEEA. CDR3 length: 16 residues.

In this sample, this clone turned up once. The chain combines TRBV6-2 or TRBV6-3 with TRBJ2-4, with a tentative D call TRBD1 (6 bases). Germline CDR1 reads MNHEY; CDR2 reads SVGEGT. V lost 6 bases, J lost 0 bases, and 18 bases lay in between. This CDR3 is built from 17 residues. CDR3 sequence reads: CASSPGTPELAKNIQYF. DNA of the CDR3: TGTGCCAGCAGCCCTGGGACACCCGAACTAGCCAAAAACATTCAGTACTTC.

The gene calls are TRBV6-5 and TRBJ2-7; 8 bases fit TRBD1. Trimming at V came to 6 bases and at J to 4 bases, leaving 8 bases not matched to a gene. The CDR3 is 14 residues long. Germline V gene data show CDR1 as MNHEY and CDR2 as SVGAGI. The CDR3 DNA sequence: TGTGCCAGCAGCCCGACAGGGGACGTTTACGAGCAGTACTTC. It codes for CASSPTGDVYEQYF.

This sequence joins TRBV5-1 and TRBJ1-1; perhaps TRBD1 as D (6 bases). Between the trimmed V and J ends, which lost 4 bases and 3 bases, there was a span of 13 bases. Germline V gene data show CDR1 as SGHRS and CDR2 as YFSETQ. The CDR3 loop spans 14 amino acids. The CDR3 sequence is CASSPQGLHTEAFF. The CDR3 nucleotides read TGCGCCAGCAGCCCACAGGGACTACACACTGAAGCTTTCTTT. The full variable domain, its missing parts supplied by reference TRBV5-1 and TRBJ1-1, is KAGVTQTPRYLIKTRGQQVTLSCSPISGHRSVSWYQQTPGQGLQFLFEYFSETQRNKGNFPGRFSGRQFSNSRSEMNVSTLELGDSALYLCASSPQGLHTEAFFGQGTRLTVV.

J is TRBJ2-3 and V is TRBV7-3, with 14 bases that match TRBD2. Looked up from germline, CDR1 is SGHTA and CDR2 is FQGTGA. V shed 2 bases, J shed 8 bases, and the junction held 12 bases outside the gene matches. This CDR3 is built from 18 residues. CDR3 region: CASSLESGTSGSHSTQYF. The CDR3 nucleotides read TGTGCCAGCAGCTTAGAGTCCGGGACTAGCGGGAGCCACAGTACGCAGTATTTT. The whole variable domain, filled in from reference TRBV7-3 and TRBJ2-3, reads GAGVSQTPSNKVTEKGKYVELRCDPISGHTALYWYRQSLGQGPEFLIYFQGTGAADDSGLPNDRFFAVRPEGSVSTLKIQRTERGDSAVYLCASSLESGTSGSHSTQYFGPGTRLTVL.

The rearrangement uses TRBV19 and TRBJ2-7, with a weak D call TRBD2 (6 bases). V was shortened by 6 bases and J by 4 bases, with 13 bases between the two germline ends. CDR1 is LNHDA, CDR2 SQIVND, per germline (reference sequence). The CDR3 runs to 13 residues. CDR3 DNA sequence: TGTGCCAGTAGACCGGGAGTAGATTACGAGCAGTACTTC. This codes for CASRPGVDYEQYF.

V and J are TRBV6-4 and TRBJ1-1; D ambiguous. Germline lookup yields CDR1 MRHNA and CDR2 SNTAGT. The V end was cut by 5 bases, the J end by 4 bases, with 11 bases between. The CDR3 consists of 13 residues. As DNA, the CDR3 is TGTGCCAGCAGTCTTAGGGAGAGCACTGAAGCTTTCTTT. It specifies CASSLRESTEAFF.